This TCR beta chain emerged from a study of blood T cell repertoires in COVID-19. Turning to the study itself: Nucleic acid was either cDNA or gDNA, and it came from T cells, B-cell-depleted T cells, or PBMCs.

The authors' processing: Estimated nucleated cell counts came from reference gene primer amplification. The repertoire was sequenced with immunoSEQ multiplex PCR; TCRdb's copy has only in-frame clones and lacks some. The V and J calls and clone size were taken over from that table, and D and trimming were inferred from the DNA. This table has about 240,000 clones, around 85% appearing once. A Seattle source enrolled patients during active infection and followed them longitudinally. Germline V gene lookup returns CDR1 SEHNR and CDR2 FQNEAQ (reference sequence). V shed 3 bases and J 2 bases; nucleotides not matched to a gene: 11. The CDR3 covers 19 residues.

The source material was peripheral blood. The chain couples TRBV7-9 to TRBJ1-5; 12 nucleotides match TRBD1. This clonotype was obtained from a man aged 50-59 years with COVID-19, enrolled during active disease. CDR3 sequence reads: CASSFSGTGGIVGNQPQHF. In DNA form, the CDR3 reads TGTGCCAGCAGCTTTTCAGGGACAGGGGGCATCGTGGGCAATCAGCCCCAGCATTTT.